A selection of T cell receptor beta chains follows, all from one sample in a study of STAT5B mutations in CD4+ large granular lymphocyte leukemia. Produced via immunoSEQ multiplex PCR; TCRdb's table is partial and in-frame only. In the table there are about 4,600 clones, around three quarters of which are singletons. Sequenced material: PBMCs. The receptors derive from a man between 65 and 85 years old with CD4+ T-cell large granular lymphocyte leukemia. CDR3s include the opening cysteine and the closing phenylalanine or tryptophan. The order of the fields is CDR3 DNA, CDR3 protein, V gene, clone size, J gene, D gene. A D gene is named only where the DNA matches it firmly. Where a row states a size, it is once, few, many or the class of an expanded clone; other rows omit it.

CDR3nt: TGTGCCAGCAGCTTAACTCGATCCAATGAGCAGTTCTTC
CDR3aa: CASSLTRSNEQFF
v_gene: TRBV7-2
abundance: -
j_gene: TRBJ2-1
d_gene: -

CDR3nt: TGTGCCATCCCTAGGACTAGCGGGAGGCCAATCCCAGATACGCAGTATTTT
CDR3aa: CAIPRTSGRPIPDTQYF
v_gene: TRBV14
abundance: -
j_gene: TRBJ2-3
d_gene: TRBD2

CDR3nt: TGTGCCAGCAGTTTAAGGGCGAACACTGAAGCTTTCTTT
CDR3aa: CASSLRANTEAFF
v_gene: TRBV28
abundance: -
j_gene: TRBJ1-1
d_gene: -

CDR3nt: TGTGCCAGCAGCTTAGGGACTAGCGGGATTTACAATGAGCAGTTCTTC
CDR3aa: CASSLGTSGIYNEQFF
v_gene: TRBV11-3
abundance: large
j_gene: TRBJ2-1
d_gene: TRBD2

CDR3nt: TGCAGTGCTGGGCGAGTAGAAAAACTGTTTTTT
CDR3aa: CSAGRVEKLFF
v_gene: TRBV20-1
abundance: -
j_gene: TRBJ1-4
d_gene: -

CDR3nt: TGTGCCAGCAGTTACGCCAAATTCACAGATACGCAGTATTTT
CDR3aa: CASSYAKFTDTQYF
v_gene: TRBV6-6
abundance: -
j_gene: TRBJ2-3
d_gene: -

CDR3nt: TGTGCCAGCAGTCAAAGCTCCTACAATGAGCAGTTCTTC
CDR3aa: CASSQSSYNEQFF
v_gene: TRBV7-2
abundance: -
j_gene: TRBJ2-1
d_gene: -

CDR3nt: TGCGCCAGCAGCGCGGGACTAGCGGGAGGGAATACCCCCAAGCAGTTCTTC
CDR3aa: CASSAGLAGGNTPKQFF
v_gene: TRBV5-1
abundance: -
j_gene: TRBJ2-1
d_gene: TRBD2

CDR3nt: TGCAGCGTTGATGGCGGGAGGTCGACCGGGGAGCTGTTTTTT
CDR3aa: CSVDGGRSTGELFF
v_gene: TRBV29-1
abundance: -
j_gene: TRBJ2-2
d_gene: TRBD2

CDR3nt: TGTGCCAGCGGACTAGCCTTTAACACCGGGGAGCTGTTTTTT
CDR3aa: CASGLAFNTGELFF
v_gene: TRBV6-6
abundance: -
j_gene: TRBJ2-2
d_gene: TRBD2

CDR3nt: TGTGCCAGCAGCCAAACCACCGGGACGCTGAGCACAGATACGCAGTATTTT
CDR3aa: CASSQTTGTLSTDTQYF
v_gene: TRBV4-2
abundance: -
j_gene: TRBJ2-3
d_gene: -

CDR3nt: TGTGCCAGCAGCGAGAACAGGGTCCGACAGGAGACCCAGTACTTC
CDR3aa: CASSENRVRQETQYF
v_gene: TRBV6-1
abundance: -
j_gene: TRBJ2-5
d_gene: -

CDR3nt: TGTGCCAGCAGTAGGGGGTTAGAAGGAAACACCATATATTTT
CDR3aa: CASSRGLEGNTIYF
v_gene: TRBV28
abundance: -
j_gene: TRBJ1-3
d_gene: -

CDR3nt: TGTGCCAGCAGCCCATGGGCGGAGCCTTTAGGGGTGAACACTGAAGCTTTCTTT
CDR3aa: CASSPWAEPLGVNTEAFF
v_gene: TRBV11-2
abundance: medium-sized
j_gene: TRBJ1-1
d_gene: -

CDR3nt: TGTGCCAGTAGTCCCCCGCTCGGGGAGGGAACCGCAACTAATGAAAAACTGTTTTTT
CDR3aa: CASSPPLGEGTATNEKLFF
v_gene: TRBV19
abundance: -
j_gene: TRBJ1-4
d_gene: -

CDR3nt: TGTGCCAGCAGCTTAGCGGGGAGCCGGACAGATACGCAGTATTTT
CDR3aa: CASSLAGSRTDTQYF
v_gene: TRBV7-2
abundance: -
j_gene: TRBJ2-3
d_gene: -

CDR3nt: TGTGCCAGCAGCCGAGGGACAGGATCCGGGGAGCTGTTTTTT
CDR3aa: CASSRGTGSGELFF
v_gene: TRBV28
abundance: -
j_gene: TRBJ2-2
d_gene: TRBD1

CDR3nt: TGTGCCAGCAGCCCGCGCGGGACAGCGGGTCAGCCCCAGCATTTT
CDR3aa: CASSPRGTAGQPQHF
v_gene: TRBV7-2
abundance: -
j_gene: TRBJ1-5
d_gene: TRBD1

CDR3nt: TGCGCCAGCAGCTTGGGCTTAGCGGGAGCCGAGCAGTACTTC
CDR3aa: CASSLGLAGAEQYF
v_gene: TRBV5-1
abundance: -
j_gene: TRBJ2-7
d_gene: TRBD2

CDR3nt: TGTGCCAGCAGTTTGCGTCAACAGGGGGGCGAGCAGTACTTC
CDR3aa: CASSLRQQGGEQYF
v_gene: TRBV27
abundance: -
j_gene: TRBJ2-7
d_gene: TRBD1

CDR3nt: TGTGCCTGGAGTGTAGGAGCGGGAGTGGCAGATACGCAGTATTTT
CDR3aa: CAWSVGAGVADTQYF
v_gene: TRBV30
abundance: -
j_gene: TRBJ2-3
d_gene: TRBD2

CDR3nt: TGTGCCAGCAGTGCCAGCGGGAGGCAGGAGACCCAGTACTTC
CDR3aa: CASSASGRQETQYF
v_gene: TRBV2
abundance: -
j_gene: TRBJ2-5
d_gene: TRBD2

CDR3nt: TGTGCCAGCAGCTTAGCCTACAGGGTTAACACTGAAGCTTTCTTT
CDR3aa: CASSLAYRVNTEAFF
v_gene: TRBV7-8
abundance: -
j_gene: TRBJ1-1
d_gene: -

CDR3nt: TGTGCCAGCAGCTTAGAGGCGGGAGGGCTGTACAATGAGCAGTTCTTC
CDR3aa: CASSLEAGGLYNEQFF
v_gene: TRBV7-8
abundance: -
j_gene: TRBJ2-1
d_gene: TRBD2

CDR3nt: TGCGCCAGCAGCTTACAGGACAAGAACACTGAAGCTTTCTTT
CDR3aa: CASSLQDKNTEAFF
v_gene: TRBV5-1
abundance: -
j_gene: TRBJ1-1
d_gene: -

CDR3nt: TGTGCCAGCAGTATCAGACAGGGGGCTCTGCACGAGCAGTACTTC
CDR3aa: CASSIRQGALHEQYF
v_gene: TRBV27
abundance: -
j_gene: TRBJ2-7
d_gene: TRBD1

CDR3nt: TGTGCCAGCAGCCCCGGACAGGGAAGTTGGAACACTGAAGCTTTCTTT
CDR3aa: CASSPGQGSWNTEAFF
v_gene: TRBV5-4
abundance: -
j_gene: TRBJ1-1
d_gene: TRBD1

CDR3nt: TGTGCCAGCAAAGACAGATCCACAGATACGCAGTATTTT
CDR3aa: CASKDRSTDTQYF
v_gene: TRBV6-5
abundance: -
j_gene: TRBJ2-3
d_gene: -

CDR3nt: TGTGCCATCAAACCGAAAATAAACTATGGCTACACCTTC
CDR3aa: CAIKPKINYGYTF
v_gene: TRBV10-3
abundance: -
j_gene: TRBJ1-2
d_gene: -

CDR3nt: TGTGCCTGGAGTAAAGGAGACTCCGGGGCCTACAATGAGCAGTTCTTC
CDR3aa: CAWSKGDSGAYNEQFF
v_gene: TRBV30
abundance: -
j_gene: TRBJ2-1
d_gene: -

CDR3nt: TGTGCCAGTAGCTTACTAGCGGGTGAGCCCGATACGCAGTATTTT
CDR3aa: CASSLLAGEPDTQYF
v_gene: TRBV19
abundance: -
j_gene: TRBJ2-3
d_gene: TRBD2

CDR3nt: TGCGCCAGCAGTGATTCGTATACCGGGGAGCTGTTTTTT
CDR3aa: CASSDSYTGELFF
v_gene: TRBV10-1
abundance: -
j_gene: TRBJ2-2
d_gene: -

CDR3nt: TGTGCCAGCAGCCCCGACGGGCGGGAGACCCAGTACTTC
CDR3aa: CASSPDGRETQYF
v_gene: TRBV7-6
abundance: -
j_gene: TRBJ2-5
d_gene: -

CDR3nt: TGTGCCAGCAGCACCGCTAGCGGGAGAGGTAATGAGCAGTTCTTC
CDR3aa: CASSTASGRGNEQFF
v_gene: TRBV6-4
abundance: few
j_gene: TRBJ2-1
d_gene: TRBD2

CDR3nt: TGTGCCAGTAGTATCGGACAACCGAACACTGAAGCTTTCTTT
CDR3aa: CASSIGQPNTEAFF
v_gene: TRBV19
abundance: -
j_gene: TRBJ1-1
d_gene: -

CDR3nt: TGCAGTGCTGGAGGGACGAAGCAGTTCTTC
CDR3aa: CSAGGTKQFF
v_gene: TRBV20-1
abundance: few
j_gene: TRBJ2-1
d_gene: -

CDR3nt: TGTGCCAGTAGTATCCAGTATTCGAACACCGGGGAGCTGTTTTTT
CDR3aa: CASSIQYSNTGELFF
v_gene: TRBV19
abundance: -
j_gene: TRBJ2-2
d_gene: -

CDR3nt: TGTGCCATCAGTGAGTTTTCTAGCGGGAGGGGTGAGCAGTTCTTC
CDR3aa: CAISEFSSGRGEQFF
v_gene: TRBV10-3
abundance: -
j_gene: TRBJ2-1
d_gene: TRBD2

CDR3nt: TGTGCCAGCAGTTCGGGACAGGGTGGAAACATTCAGTACTTC
CDR3aa: CASSSGQGGNIQYF
v_gene: TRBV2
abundance: -
j_gene: TRBJ2-4
d_gene: TRBD1

CDR3nt: TGTGCCACCAAAGGGGGACGCACAGATACGCAGTATTTT
CDR3aa: CATKGGRTDTQYF
v_gene: TRBV2
abundance: -
j_gene: TRBJ2-3
d_gene: -